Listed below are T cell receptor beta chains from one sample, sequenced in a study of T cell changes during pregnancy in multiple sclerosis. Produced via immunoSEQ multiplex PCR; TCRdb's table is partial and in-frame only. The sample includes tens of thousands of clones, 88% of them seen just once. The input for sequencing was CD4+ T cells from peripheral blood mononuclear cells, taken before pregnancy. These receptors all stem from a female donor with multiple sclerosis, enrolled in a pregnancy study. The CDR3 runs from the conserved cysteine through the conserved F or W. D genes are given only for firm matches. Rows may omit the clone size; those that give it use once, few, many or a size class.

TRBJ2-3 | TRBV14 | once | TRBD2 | TGTGCCAGCAGACTGGGACTAGCGAGCACAGATACGCAGTATTTT | CASRLGLASTDTQYF
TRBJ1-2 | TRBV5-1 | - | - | TGCGCCAGCAGCGGCGGGGGCGCTGGCTATGGCTACACCTTC | CASSGGGAGYGYTF
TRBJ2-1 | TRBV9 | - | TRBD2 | TGTGCCAGCAGTATCAGCGGGAGGGCTGACAATGAGCAGTTCTTC | CASSISGRADNEQFF
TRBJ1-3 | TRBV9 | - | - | TGTGCCAGCAGCCCCCTCCGGTATGGTTCCGGAAACACCATATATTTT | CASSPLRYGSGNTIYF
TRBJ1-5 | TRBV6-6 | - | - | TGTGCCAGCAGTTACTCGCAGGGGATCGGCAATCAGCCCCAGCATTTT | CASSYSQGIGNQPQHF
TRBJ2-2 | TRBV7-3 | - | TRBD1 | TGTGCCAGCAGCTTTCAGGGGGCGAGCACCGGGGAGCTGTTTTTT | CASSFQGASTGELFF
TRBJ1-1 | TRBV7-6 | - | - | TGTGCCAGCAGCTTAGACAGGGTGAACACTGAAGCTTTCTTT | CASSLDRVNTEAFF
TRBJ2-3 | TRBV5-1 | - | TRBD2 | TGCGCCAGCAGCTCGTACTGGACTAGCGGGAGCGCTATTCCTAGCACAGATACGCAGTATTTT | CASSSYWTSGSAIPSTDTQYF
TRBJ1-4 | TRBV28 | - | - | TGTGCCAGCAGTTCCAGGGTGGGGGAAAAACTGTTTTTT | CASSSRVGEKLFF
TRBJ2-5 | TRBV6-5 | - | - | TGTGCCAGCAGCGGGGGTTTCCGGAAACAAGAGACCCAGTACTTC | CASSGGFRKQETQYF
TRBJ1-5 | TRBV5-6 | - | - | TGTGCCAGCAGCTTGGGTTTCACGCCGGGAGGCAATCAGCCCCAGCATTTT | CASSLGFTPGGNQPQHF
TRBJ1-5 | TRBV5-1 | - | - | TGCGCCAGCAGCTACGCCGGGGGTAGCAATCAGCCCCAGCATTTT | CASSYAGGSNQPQHF